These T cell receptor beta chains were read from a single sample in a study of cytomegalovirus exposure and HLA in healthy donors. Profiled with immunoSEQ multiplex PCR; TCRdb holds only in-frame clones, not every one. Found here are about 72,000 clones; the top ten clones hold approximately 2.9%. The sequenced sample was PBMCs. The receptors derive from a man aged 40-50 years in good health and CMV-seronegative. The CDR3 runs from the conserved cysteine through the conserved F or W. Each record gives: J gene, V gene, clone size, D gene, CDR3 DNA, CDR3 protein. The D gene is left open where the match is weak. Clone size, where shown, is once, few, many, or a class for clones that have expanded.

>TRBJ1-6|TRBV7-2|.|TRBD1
TGTGCCAGCAGCTTTACAGGGGAATCCAATTCACCCCTCCACTTT
CASSFTGESNSPLHF
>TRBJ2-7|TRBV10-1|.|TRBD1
TGCGCCAGCAGTGAGTCGAGGGGGCGTCCCTACGAGCAGTACTTC
CASSESRGRPYEQYF
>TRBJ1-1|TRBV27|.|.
TGTGCCAGCAGTACAAGTGGGAACACTGAAGCTTTCTTT
CASSTSGNTEAFF
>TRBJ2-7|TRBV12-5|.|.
TGTGCTAGTGGTTTGACAGGGATGTACGAGCAGTACTTC
CASGLTGMYEQYF
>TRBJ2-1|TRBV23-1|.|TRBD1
TGCGCCAGCAGTCAAGGGCAGGGGGTTTACAATGAGCAGTTCTTC
CASSQGQGVYNEQFF
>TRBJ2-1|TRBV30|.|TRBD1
TGTGCCTGGAATGGACAGGGAATCTTCAATGAGCAGTTCTTC
CAWNGQGIFNEQFF
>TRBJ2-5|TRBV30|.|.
TGTGCCTGGGAACGAATCAGGGGGACCCAGTACTTC
CAWERIRGTQYF
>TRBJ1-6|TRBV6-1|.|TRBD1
TGTGCCAGCAGTGAGGGGACAGGGGGCAATTCACCCCTCCACTTT
CASSEGTGGNSPLHF
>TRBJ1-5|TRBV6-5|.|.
TGTGCCAGCAGTTATGCGGGGTCGGAACAGCCCCAGCATTTT
CASSYAGSEQPQHF
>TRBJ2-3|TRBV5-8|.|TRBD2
TGTGCCAGCAGCTTTAACGGGGGGGCAGGAGATACGCAGTATTTT
CASSFNGGAGDTQYF
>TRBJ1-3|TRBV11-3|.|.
TGTGCCAGCAGCTTAGACAGCGGCTCTGGAAACACCATATATTTT
CASSLDSGSGNTIYF
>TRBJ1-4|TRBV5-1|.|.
TGCGCCAGCAGCGTGGGCCGTGGCAGGGAGGTTTATGAAAAACTGTTTTTT
CASSVGRGREVYEKLFF
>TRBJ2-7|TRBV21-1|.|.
TGTGCCAGCCCAGAGACTTCTCCCTACGAGCAGTACTTC
CASPETSPYEQYF
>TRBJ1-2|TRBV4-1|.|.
TGCGCCAGCCAATCAGGGGCCTATGGCTACACCTTC
CASQSGAYGYTF
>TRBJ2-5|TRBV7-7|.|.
TGTGCTAGCAGCTTAAAATTTAGTCCCTCCGGGGAGACCCAGTACTTC
CASSLKFSPSGETQYF
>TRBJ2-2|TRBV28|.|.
TGTGCCAGCAGTTTAAAAAGGGGTTTTGGCACCGGGGAGCTGTTTTTT
CASSLKRGFGTGELFF
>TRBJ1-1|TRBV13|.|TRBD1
TGTGCCAGCAGCCCTCGGACAGGGGAGAAAGCTTTCTTT
CASSPRTGEKAFF
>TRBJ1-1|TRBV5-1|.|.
TGCGCCAGCAGCTTGGCCGTCGGTATGAACACTGAAGCTTTCTTT
CASSLAVGMNTEAFF
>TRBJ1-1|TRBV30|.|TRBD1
TGTGCCTGGACCTACTCAGGGGGCACTGAAGCTTTCTTT
CAWTYSGGTEAFF
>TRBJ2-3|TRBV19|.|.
TGTGCCAGTAGTATCCGACAAGGCAGCACAGATACGCAGTATTTT
CASSIRQGSTDTQYF
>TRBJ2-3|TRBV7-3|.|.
TGTGCCAGCAGCTTAAAGGTGGGGCGCACAGATACGCAGTATTTT
CASSLKVGRTDTQYF
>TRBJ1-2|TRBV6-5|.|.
TGTGCCAGCAGTCAACTCGGAGGGATGGGCAATGGCTACACCTTC
CASSQLGGMGNGYTF
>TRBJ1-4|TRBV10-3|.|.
TGTGCCATCAGTGATGGGAGAGCTAATGAAAAACTGTTTTTT
CAISDGRANEKLFF
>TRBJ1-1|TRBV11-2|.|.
TGTGCCAGCAGCTTAGAGGGCAGGATGAACACTGAAGCTTTCTTT
CASSLEGRMNTEAFF
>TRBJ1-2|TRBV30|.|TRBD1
TGTGCCTGGAGGAGGGGACAGGCGAACTATGGCTACACCTTC
CAWRRGQANYGYTF
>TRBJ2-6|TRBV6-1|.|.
TGTGCCAGCAGTGAATGGGGCACACCCGGGGCCAACGTCCTGACTTTC
CASSEWGTPGANVLTF
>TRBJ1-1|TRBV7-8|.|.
TGTGCCAGCAGCTTACTGCCGGACATGAACACTGAAGCTTTCTTT
CASSLLPDMNTEAFF
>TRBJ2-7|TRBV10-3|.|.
TGTGCCATCCGAATGGGAGCAGCCATCAGAGGCGAGCAGTACTTC
CAIRMGAAIRGEQYF
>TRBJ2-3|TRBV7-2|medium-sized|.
TGTGCCAGCAGGAAACTAACCACAGATACGCAGTATTTT
CASRKLTTDTQYF